The next 14 T cell receptor beta chains were all read from a single sample in a study of OX40 agonist ivuxolimab in advanced cancers. Receptor amplification or capture employed the immunoSEQ multiplex PCR assay. TCRdb carries this immuneACCESS record with in-frame sequences only. Its versions omit some clonotypes, under half of them owing to an unresolved V gene in the studies checked, with the rest unexplained. Here the sample has 25,000 to 35,000 clones; roughly 74% occur a single time. The ten biggest clones cover 9.5% to 15% of the sample. Here the sequenced sample was CD4+ or CD8+ T cells sorted from blood, taken in a trial of the OX40 agonist ivuxolimab. The receptor set was obtained from an adult with an advanced solid tumor such as melanoma, head and neck, liver or kidney cancer.

The CDR3 DNA is TGTGCCAGCAGCCAAGATCAGGTCACAGATACGCAGTATTTT. Its protein is CASSQDQVTDTQYF. The chain uses TRBV4-2 and TRBJ2-3; D ambiguous. The V end was cut by 0 bases, the J end by 2 bases, with 6 bases between. The CDR3 covers 14 residues. Looked up from germline, CDR1 is LGHNA and CDR2 is YNFKEQ.

The V call is TRBV9, the J call TRBJ2-5; 10 bases fit TRBD1. This CDR3 has 15 amino acids. Germline V gene sequence: CDR1 SGDLS, CDR2 YYNGEE. V was clipped by 3 bases and J by 4 bases; unmatched bases: 6. In DNA, the CDR3 is TGTGCCAGCAGCGCCCAAGGACAGGGGGTAGAGACCCAGTACTTC. This encodes CASSAQGQGVETQYF.

This rearrangement joins TRBV10-3 to TRBJ1-1, with a tentative D call TRBD1 (5 bases). Trimming left V 6 bases short and J 3 bases short, with 11 bases between. This CDR3 has 13 residues. Germline-derived CDR1 and CDR2 are ENHRY and SYGVKD. The CDR3 DNA reads TGTGCCATCAGGGCAACGGGGGACACTGAAGCTTTCTTT. This sequence encodes CAIRATGDTEAFF.

The chain has TRBV2 and TRBJ2-3, with D unresolved. V lost 7 bases and J lost 5, with 13 bases in between. This CDR3 is built from 13 residues. In germline, CDR1 is SNHLY, CDR2 FYNNEI. The DNA of the CDR3 is TGTGCCAGCATCCCCCTCAGAGAAGATACGCAGTATTTT. Protein: CASIPLREDTQYF.

This chain joins TRBV5-1 and TRBJ1-4, with D perhaps matching TRBD1 (6 bases). V was clipped by 0 bases and J by 8 bases, with 11 bases between them. There are 14 residues in the CDR3. Germline CDR1 and CDR2: SGHRS and YFSETQ. CDR3 region: CASSLVQGREKLFF. CDR3 sequence (DNA): TGCGCCAGCAGCTTGGTTCAGGGGAGGGAAAAACTGTTTTTT.

V and J are TRBV11-2 and TRBJ2-7, with TRBD1 matching 7 bases. V lost 4 bases, J lost 1 base, and 13 bases stayed unmatched. Per the germline V gene, CDR1 is SGHAT and CDR2 is FQNNGV. The CDR3 runs 17 residues. The CDR3 protein is CASSSPQWTGVSYEQYF. The CDR3 nucleotides read TGTGCCAGCAGCTCCCCCCAATGGACAGGAGTATCCTACGAGCAGTACTTC.

This clone has just a few counts. J is TRBJ1-1 and V is TRBV19; no clear D gene. The V end lost 10 bases, the J end lost 7 bases, and 13 bases lay between the germline ends. Germline V gene data show CDR1 as LNHDA and CDR2 as SQIVND (reference sequence). The CDR3 spans 11 residues. The CDR3 protein is CATEGEDEAFF. The CDR3 DNA sequence: TGTGCCACGGAGGGTGAGGATGAAGCTTTCTTT.

Concerning this clone itself: At one end, the junction sequence differs from germline, possibly due to a read error. The chain carries TRBV5-1 and TRBJ1-1, with D perhaps TRBD1 (5 bases). CDR1 and CDR2 from the germline V gene are SGHRS and YFSETQ. This CDR3 is built from 15 residues. The DNA for the CDR3 is TGCGCCAGCGAGGAGGGGCGGACCTTGAATACTGAAGCTTTCTTT. It is translated as CASEEGRTLNTEAFF.

In this sample, this clone turned up a few times. The gene calls are TRBV9 and TRBJ1-2; possible D gene TRBD1, 6 bases. Per germline, CDR1 SGDLS and CDR2 YYNGEE. V shed 0 bases and J shed 4 bases, with 10 bases lying between them. CDR3 length: 14 residues. This CDR3 is CASSVGGARYGYTF. The CDR3 DNA reads TGTGCCAGCAGCGTAGGGGGGGCTCGCTATGGCTACACCTTC.

There are a few counts of this clone. This sequence joins TRBV5-8 and TRBJ1-1, with D tentatively TRBD1 (5 bases). This CDR3 is built from 12 residues. With 3 bases removed from V and 8 bases from J, the gap between germline ends came to 11 bases. Germline assignment: CDR1 SGHTS and CDR2 YDEGEE. The DNA of the CDR3 is TGTGCCAGCAGCTGGGGGGGAGGAGAAGCTTTCTTT. Amino acid sequence: CASSWGGGEAFF.

The chain links TRBV6-5 to TRBJ2-2, with 7 bases matching TRBD1. There are 15 residues in the CDR3. V was pared by 6 bases and J by 0 bases, with 4 bases of the junction left unmatched. Germline CDR1 reads MNHEY; CDR2 reads SVGAGI. CDR3 coding DNA: TGTGCCAGCAGCTCAGGGGGATCGAACACCGGGGAGCTGTTTTTT. Its translation: CASSSGGSNTGELFF.

V and J are TRBV4-1 and TRBJ2-7; D unresolved. Germline V gene lookup returns CDR1 MGHRA and CDR2 YSYEKL. The CDR3 is 15 amino acids. Trimming pared 2 bases from V and 0 bases from J, leaving 11 bases between. The CDR3 sequence: CASSQTTLSSYEQYF. CDR3 DNA sequence: TGCGCCAGCAGCCAAACGACACTGAGCTCCTACGAGCAGTACTTC.

Here the CDR3 reads CASSPGRPETQYF. CDR3 sequence (DNA): TGTGCCAGCAGCCCCGGTAGACCCGAGACCCAGTACTTC. The V and J genes are TRBV9 and TRBJ2-5; D gene ambiguous. Germline V gene lookup returns CDR1 SGDLS and CDR2 YYNGEE. V gave up 4 bases and J gave up 5 bases, with 12 bases separating them. The CDR3 runs 13 residues. Supplemented by reference TRBV9 and TRBJ2-5, the full variable domain reads DSGVTQTPKHLITATGQRVTLRCSPRSGDLSVYWYQQSLDQGLQFLIQYYNGEERAKGNILERFSAQQFPDLHSELNLSSLELGDSALYFCASSPGRPETQYFGPGTRLLVL.

The chain uses TRBV28 and TRBJ2-7, with D uncertain. Germline V gives CDR1 MDHEN, CDR2 SYDVKM. The length of the CDR3 is 14 residues. V lost 3 bases and J 7 bases, leaving 16 bases between the germline ends. CDR3 in DNA: TGTGCCAGCAGTTTGGCGGAGACACCAATTGAGCAGTACTTC. As protein: CASSLAETPIEQYF. Based on the CDR3 plus reference TRBV28 and TRBJ2-7, the full variable domain is DVKVTQSSRYLVKRTGEKVFLECVQDMDHENMFWYRQDPGLGLRLIYFSYDVKMKEKGDIPEGYSVSREKKERFSLILESASTNQTSMYLCASSLAETPIEQYFGPGTRLTVT.